The clone carrying this T cell receptor beta chain was counted at least ten times. Its antigen is unidentified. The authors sorted naive CD8 T cells as CD8+CD4-CCR7+CD45RA+. The source of the sample is a study of molecular identifiers for immune sequencing clone quantification. Study results and caveats: Over 99% of CMV-specific effector molecules, but under 1% of naive ones, were in clones above 20 copies.

The CDR3 extends over 18 amino acids. CDR1 and CDR2 from the germline V gene are SGHDT and YYEEEE. V gave up 2 bases and J gave up 2 bases; unmatched junction bases: 11. Generation of bulk TCR libraries relied on previously described methods and listed TCR primers. TCRdb re-called the PCR reads through MiXCR, storing one row per CDR3 protein. Of some 66,000 distinct CDR3 sequences listed, about 19% are singletons. This receptor was taken from a human donor in good health. Some libraries in this study had Jurkat cell RNA spiked in. The chain joins TRBV5-6 to TRBJ2-5; 11 nucleotides agree with TRBD2. Sequencing was performed on naive CD8+ T cells from blood, with Jurkat cell RNA spiked in. Subset given: FACS-sorted CD8+CD4-CCR7+CD45RA+ naive T cells. The CDR3 region has the DNA TGTGCCAGCAGCTTTCTTCCGCTAGCGGGAGGAGTGCAAGAGACCCAGTACTTC. Translated: CASSFLPLAGGVQETQYF.